This TCR beta chain was found in a study of blood T cell repertoires in COVID-19. Whole-study context: Whether acute or convalescent, the COVID-19 samples came from the United States, Italy and Spain. Sources were T cells, B-cell-depleted T cells, or PBMCs; the material itself was cDNA or gDNA.

Original methodology: Estimation of nucleated cell counts relied on the amplification of reference gene primers. Assay: immunoSEQ multiplex PCR; the TCRdb copy retains only in-frame clones and omits some. V, J and clone size derive from that table, while D and trimming were established from the DNA sequence. Among more than 200,000 clones, 85% to 90% were seen once, and the ten largest hold 3.5% to 5%. Germline loops: CDR1 MNHEY, CDR2 SVGAGI. Trimming pared 5 bases from V and 4 bases from J, leaving 14 bases between. The CDR3 is made up of 14 amino acids. The V gene is TRBV6-5, the J gene TRBJ1-1; D perhaps matches TRBD1 (5 bases). This receptor was taken from a man aged 50 or older with acute or convalescent COVID-19. Sequencing used peripheral blood. For the CDR3, the DNA is TGTGCCAGCAGTAAACTTTCAGGGATCACTGAAGCTTTCTTT. Its protein product is CASSKLSGITEAFF.